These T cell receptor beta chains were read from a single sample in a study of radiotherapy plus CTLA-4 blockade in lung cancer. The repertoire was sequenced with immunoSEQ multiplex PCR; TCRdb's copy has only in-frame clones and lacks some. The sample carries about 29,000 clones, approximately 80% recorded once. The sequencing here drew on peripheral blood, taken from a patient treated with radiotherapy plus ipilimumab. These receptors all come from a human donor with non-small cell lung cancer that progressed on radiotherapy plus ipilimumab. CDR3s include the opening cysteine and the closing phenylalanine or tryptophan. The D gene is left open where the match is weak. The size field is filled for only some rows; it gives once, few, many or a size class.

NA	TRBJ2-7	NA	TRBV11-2	CASSLEGQSITYEQYF	TGTGCCAGCAGCTTAGAAGGACAGAGTATAACCTACGAGCAGTACTTC
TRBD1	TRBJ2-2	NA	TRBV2	CASRLQGTNTGELFF	TGTGCCAGCAGGCTACAGGGGACGAACACCGGGGAGCTGTTTTTT
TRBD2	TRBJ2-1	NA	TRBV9	CASSTTGGSYEQFF	TGTGCCAGCAGCACAACCGGGGGGTCCTATGAGCAGTTCTTC
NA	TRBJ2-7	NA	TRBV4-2	CASSQGTGSSYEQYF	TGTGCCAGCAGCCAAGGAACAGGGAGTTCCTACGAGCAGTACTTC
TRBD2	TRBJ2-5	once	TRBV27	CASSLSVAGFGETQYF	TGTGCCAGCAGTTTATCGGTAGCGGGGTTTGGAGAGACCCAGTACTTC
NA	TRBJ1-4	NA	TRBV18	CASSRGSNEKLFF	TGTGCCAGCTCTCGGGGGTCTAATGAAAAACTGTTTTTT
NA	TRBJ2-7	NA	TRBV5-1	CASSLNSLGRVSEQYF	TGCGCCAGCAGCTTGAACTCTCTTGGCAGGGTTAGCGAGCAGTACTTC
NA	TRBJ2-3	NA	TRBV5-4	CASSSASGLHSSQYF	TGTGCCAGCAGCTCTGCTAGTGGACTCCACTCATCGCAGTATTTT
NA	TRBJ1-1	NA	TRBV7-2	CASSLGTANTEAFF	TGTGCCAGCAGCTTAGGGACAGCGAACACTGAAGCTTTCTTT
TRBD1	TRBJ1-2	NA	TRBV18	CASSPRDRSYGYTF	TGTGCCAGCTCACCAAGGGACAGAAGCTATGGCTACACCTTC
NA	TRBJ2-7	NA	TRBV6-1	CASSEGQFHEQYF	TGTGCCAGCAGTGAAGGGCAGTTCCACGAGCAGTACTTC
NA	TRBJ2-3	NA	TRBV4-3	CASSQDGHSYTDTQYF	TGCGCCAGCAGCCAAGATGGTCACAGTTACACAGATACGCAGTATTTT
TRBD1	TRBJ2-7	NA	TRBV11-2	CASSATTGGAYEQYF	TGTGCCAGCAGCGCCACGACAGGGGGCGCATACGAGCAGTACTTC
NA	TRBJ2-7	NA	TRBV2	CASSPNYEQYF	TGTGCCAGCAGTCCCAACTACGAGCAGTACTTC
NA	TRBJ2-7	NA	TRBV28	CASSFRMTGYEQYF	TGTGCCAGCAGTTTTCGGATGACAGGCTACGAGCAGTACTTC